This T cell receptor beta chain came from a study of T cells in Graves' hyperthyroidism and ophthalmopathy. Study observations and caveats: Appearing also in blood were most of the thyroid clonotypes expanded above 0.001.

Individuals with ophthalmopathy presented a Clinical Activity Score of at least 3, a NOSPECS grade of at least 4 and a duration under 3 months. Criteria for exclusion of patients were uncontrolled infection, other autoimmune disease, pregnancy or lactation. This clonotype was counted only a few times. What it binds is not known. Researchers amplified the TCR beta CDR3 regions from RNA transcripts. With the HTBI primer set, the TCR CDR3 went through a first round of RT-PCR. One entry per CDR3 protein, called by TCRdb with MiXCR from the multiplex PCR reads. This sample has some 300,000 distinct CDR3 sequences, with about 19% found just once. V dropped 6 bases and J dropped 2 bases, with 13 bases sitting between them. Germline V gives CDR1 KGHDR, CDR2 SFDVKD. The CDR3 covers 16 residues.

The clonotype comes from a middle-aged man with Graves' ophthalmopathy. V and J are TRBV24-1 and TRBJ2-6; D not certain. The sample taken for sequencing was blood. The CDR3 bases are TGTGCCACCAGTTCCCCAATCGGCACTGGGGCCAACGTCCTGACTTTC. Its protein product is CATSSPIGTGANVLTF.